This note documents a single T cell receptor beta chain sequence. The antigen remains unidentified. The CDR3 is made up of 16 amino acids. Germline loops: CDR1 SGHDT, CDR2 YYEEEE. Trimming shortened V by 0 bases and J by 2 bases, and 15 bases separated the two germline ends. This sample is drawn from a study of cytomegalovirus exposure and HLA in healthy donors. Study results and caveats: Researchers reported from a later analysis that most CMV-associated TCR beta chains appeared HLA-restricted. Previous analysis showed most TCR beta V segments were productive about 87% or about 30% of the time. Some V segments (TRBV6-2 and TRBV6-3 among them) were excluded as indistinguishable. In a later analysis, several top co-occurrence clusters appeared linked to parvovirus B19, influenza, CMV and Epstein-Barr virus.

Primers: 60 Vbeta forward and 13 Jbeta reverse. The assay was immunoSEQ multiplex PCR, and TCRdb's table has in-frame clones only and misses some. The table shows 150,000 to 200,000 clones, with roughly 88% occurring only once. The chain joins TRBV5-6 to TRBJ2-7; a weak D match, TRBD2 (7 bases). This clonotype was obtained from a man younger than 35 in good health and CMV-seropositive. Sequenced input: PBMCs. CDR3 residues: CASSLGLGGGPYEQYF. CDR3 nucleotides: TGTGCCAGCAGCTTGGGTCTGGGCGGGGGCCCCTACGAGCAGTACTTC.